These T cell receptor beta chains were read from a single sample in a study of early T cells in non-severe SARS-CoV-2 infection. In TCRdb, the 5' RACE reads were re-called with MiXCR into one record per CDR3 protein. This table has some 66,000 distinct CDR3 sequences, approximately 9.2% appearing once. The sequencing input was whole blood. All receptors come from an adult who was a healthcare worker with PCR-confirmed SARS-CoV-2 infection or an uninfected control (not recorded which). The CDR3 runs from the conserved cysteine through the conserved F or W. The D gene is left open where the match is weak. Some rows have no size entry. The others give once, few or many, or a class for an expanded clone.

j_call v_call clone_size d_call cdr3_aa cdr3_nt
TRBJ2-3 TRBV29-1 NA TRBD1 CSVVDRGTSSTDTQYF TGCAGCGTTGTGGACAGGGGGACATCTAGCACAGATACGCAGTATTTT
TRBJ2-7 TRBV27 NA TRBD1 CASTLQDRGYEQYF TGTGCCAGCACCTTGCAGGACAGGGGCTACGAGCAGTACTTC
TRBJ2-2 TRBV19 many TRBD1 CASRGTGGTGELFF TGTGCCAGCCGGGGGACAGGGGGCACCGGGGAGCTGTTTTTT
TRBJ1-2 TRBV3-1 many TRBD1 CASSQGPQGSYGYTF TGTGCCAGCAGCCAGGGTCCACAGGGGAGCTATGGCTACACCTTC
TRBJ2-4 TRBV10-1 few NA CASSPLRLLAKNIQYF TGCGCCAGCAGCCCTCTTCGATTACTAGCCAAAAACATTCAGTACTTC
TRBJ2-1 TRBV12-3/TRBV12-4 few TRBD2 CASSFFAFLREGYNEQFF TGTGCCAGCAGTTTTTTTGCTTTTCTGCGGGAGGGGTACAATGAGCAGTTCTTC
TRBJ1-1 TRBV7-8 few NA CASSFSITEAFF TGTGCCAGCAGCTTCTCGATCACTGAAGCTTTCTTT
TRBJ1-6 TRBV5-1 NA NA CASSSGTQNSPLHF TGCGCCAGCAGCTCCGGGACACAGAATTCACCCCTCCACTTT
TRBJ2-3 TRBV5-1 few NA CASSASDRTDTQYF TGCGCCAGCAGCGCCTCGGACCGCACAGATACGCAGTATTTT
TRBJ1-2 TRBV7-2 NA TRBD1 CASSPGTGAYGYTF TGTGCCAGCAGCCCCGGGACAGGCGCCTATGGCTACACCTTC
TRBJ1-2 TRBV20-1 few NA CSAPGDFGRGYTF TGCAGTGCTCCCGGTGACTTTGGGAGAGGCTACACCTTC
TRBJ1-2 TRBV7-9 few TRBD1 CASSLDSLDRGDGYTF TGTGCCAGCAGCTTAGACTCCCTTGACAGGGGGGATGGCTACACCTTC
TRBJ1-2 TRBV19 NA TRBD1 CASTRDREEYGYTF TGTGCCAGTACCCGAGACAGGGAAGAGTATGGCTACACCTTC
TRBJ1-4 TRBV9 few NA CASSAGQSQMKNCFF NA
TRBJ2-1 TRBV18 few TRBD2 CASSPSLAGDGGNEQFF TGTGCCAGCTCACCGTCCCTAGCGGGCGACGGGGGCAATGAGCAGTTCTTC
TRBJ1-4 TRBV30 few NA CAWRSIGPNEKLFF TGTGCCTGGAGGTCAATAGGGCCTAATGAAAAACTGTTTTTT
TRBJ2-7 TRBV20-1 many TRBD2 CSARDWSRTSGRAGSYEQYF TGCAGTGCTAGAGATTGGTCGAGGACTAGCGGGAGGGCCGGGAGCTACGAGCAGTACTTC
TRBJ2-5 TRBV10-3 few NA CAISESNGGETQYF TGTGCCATCAGTGAGTCGAATGGGGGTGAGACCCAGTACTTC
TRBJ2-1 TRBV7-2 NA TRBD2 CASSARLGGSVNEQFF TGTGCCAGCAGCGCCCGACTGGGCGGGAGCGTAAATGAGCAGTTCTTC
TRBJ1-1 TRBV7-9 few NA CASSREGTEAFF TGTGCCAGCAGCCGAGAGGGCACTGAAGCTTTCTTT
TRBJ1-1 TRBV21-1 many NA CASSKARGNMNTEAFF TGTGCCAGCAGCAAAGCGCGAGGGAACATGAACACTGAAGCTTTCTTT
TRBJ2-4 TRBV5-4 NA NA CASSLDRSKNIQYF TGTGCCAGCAGTCTCGACAGATCCAAAAACATTCAGTACTTC
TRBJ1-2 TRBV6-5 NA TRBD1 CASSPRGTGGGYGYTF TGTGCCAGCAGCCCCCGGGGGACAGGGGGGGGTTATGGCTACACCTTC
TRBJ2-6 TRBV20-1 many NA CSAQGATGANVLTF TGCAGTGCCCAAGGGGCTACTGGGGCCAACGTCCTGACTTTC
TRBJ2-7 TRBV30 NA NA CAWSGGAGKQYF TGTGCCTGGAGCGGGGGCGCCGGGAAGCAGTACTTC
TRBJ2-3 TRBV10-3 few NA CAISDVASDTQYF TGTGCCATCAGTGATGTTGCCTCAGATACGCAGTATTTT
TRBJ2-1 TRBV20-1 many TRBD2 CSARNLLAGYNEQFF TGCAGTGCTAGAAATCTGCTAGCGGGGTACAATGAGCAGTTCTTC
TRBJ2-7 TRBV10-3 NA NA CAIRGMSSYEQYF TGTGCCATCAGGGGGATGAGCTCCTACGAGCAGTACTTC
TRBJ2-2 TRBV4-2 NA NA CASSQGTGASGELFF TGTGCCAGCAGCCAAGGAACGGGGGCGAGCGGGGAGCTGTTTTTT
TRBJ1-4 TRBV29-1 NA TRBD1 CSVYSGGQGEEKLFF TGCAGCGTTTACTCTGGGGGACAGGGAGAAGAAAAACTGTTTTTT
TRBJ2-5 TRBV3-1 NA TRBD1 CASSPRTGMGQETQYF TGTGCCAGCAGCCCCCGGACAGGGATGGGGCAAGAGACCCAGTACTTC
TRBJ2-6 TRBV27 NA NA CASSDTGSPYSGANVLTF TGTGCCAGCAGTGATACAGGGTCCCCCTACTCTGGGGCCAACGTCCTGACTTTC
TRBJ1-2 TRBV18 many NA CASSPDNNYGYTF TGTGCCAGCTCACCGGACAATAACTATGGCTACACCTTC
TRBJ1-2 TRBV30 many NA CAWSRTDKNYGYTF TGTGCCTGGAGCCGGACAGACAAAAACTATGGCTACACCTTC
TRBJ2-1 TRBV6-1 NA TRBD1 CASSVVTGDDDSEQFF TGTGCCAGCAGTGTCGTGACAGGGGACGATGATAGTGAGCAGTTCTTC
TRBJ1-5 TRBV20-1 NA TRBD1 CSARTGEGWADQPQHF TGCAGTGCAAGGACAGGGGAGGGGTGGGCCGATCAGCCCCAGCATTTT
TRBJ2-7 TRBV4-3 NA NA CASSQVADPPYEQYF TGCGCCAGCAGCCAAGTTGCGGACCCCCCCTACGAGCAGTACTTC